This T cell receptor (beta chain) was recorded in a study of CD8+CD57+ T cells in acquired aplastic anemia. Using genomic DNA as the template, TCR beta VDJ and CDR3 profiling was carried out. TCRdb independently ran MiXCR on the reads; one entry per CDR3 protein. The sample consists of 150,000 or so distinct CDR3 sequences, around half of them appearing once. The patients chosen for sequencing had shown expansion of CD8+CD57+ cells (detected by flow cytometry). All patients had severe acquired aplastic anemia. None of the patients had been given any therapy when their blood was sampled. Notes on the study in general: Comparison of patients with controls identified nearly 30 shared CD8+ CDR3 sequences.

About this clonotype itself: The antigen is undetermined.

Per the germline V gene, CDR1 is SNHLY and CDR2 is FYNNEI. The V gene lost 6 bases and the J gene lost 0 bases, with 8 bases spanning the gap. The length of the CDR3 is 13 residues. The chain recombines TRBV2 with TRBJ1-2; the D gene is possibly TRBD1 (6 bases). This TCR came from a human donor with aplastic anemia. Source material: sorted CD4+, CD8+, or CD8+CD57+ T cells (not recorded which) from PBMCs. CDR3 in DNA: TGTGCCAGCAGGGACAGTACTAACTATGGCTACACCTTC. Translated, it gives CASRDSTNYGYTF.